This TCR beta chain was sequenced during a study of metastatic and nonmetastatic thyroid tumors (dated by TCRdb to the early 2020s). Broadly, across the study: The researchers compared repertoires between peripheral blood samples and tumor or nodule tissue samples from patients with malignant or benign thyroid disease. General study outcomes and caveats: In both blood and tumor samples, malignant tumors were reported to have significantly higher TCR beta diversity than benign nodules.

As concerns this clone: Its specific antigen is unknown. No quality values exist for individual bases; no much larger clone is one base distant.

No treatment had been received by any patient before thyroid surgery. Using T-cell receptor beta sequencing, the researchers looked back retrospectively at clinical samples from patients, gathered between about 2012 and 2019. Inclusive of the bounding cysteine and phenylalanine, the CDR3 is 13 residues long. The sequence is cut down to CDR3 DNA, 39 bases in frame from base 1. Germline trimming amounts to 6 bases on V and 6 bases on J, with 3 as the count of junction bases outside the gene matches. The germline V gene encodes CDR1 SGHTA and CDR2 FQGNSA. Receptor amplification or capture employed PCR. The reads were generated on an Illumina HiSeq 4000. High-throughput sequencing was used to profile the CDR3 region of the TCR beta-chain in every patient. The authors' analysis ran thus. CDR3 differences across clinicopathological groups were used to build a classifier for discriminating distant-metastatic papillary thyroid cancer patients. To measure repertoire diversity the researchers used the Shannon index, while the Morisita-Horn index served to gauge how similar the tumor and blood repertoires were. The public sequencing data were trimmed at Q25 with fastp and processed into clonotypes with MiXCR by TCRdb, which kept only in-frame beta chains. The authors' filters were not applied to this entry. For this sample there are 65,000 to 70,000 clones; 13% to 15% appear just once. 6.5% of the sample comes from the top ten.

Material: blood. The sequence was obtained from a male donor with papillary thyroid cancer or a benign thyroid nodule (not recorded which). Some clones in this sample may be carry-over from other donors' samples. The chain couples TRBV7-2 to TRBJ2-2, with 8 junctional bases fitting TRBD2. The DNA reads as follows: TGTGCCAGCAGTCCGGGGGGGGCCGGGGAGCTGTTTTTT. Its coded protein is CASSPGGAGELFF.